Reported below is one TCR beta chain. The sample comes from a study of blood T cell repertoires in COVID-19. In the study's own analysis: Amplification from reference gene primers served as the basis for estimated nucleated cell counts. Libraries were prepared by immunoSEQ multiplex PCR; TCRdb keeps only in-frame clonotypes and omits some of them. From that table come the V and J calls and clone size; the DNA was used to work out D and trimming. The sample contains fewer than 200,000 clones, around 92% of which appear only once. Germline V lookup: CDR1 SEHNR, CDR2 FQNEAQ (reference sequence). V dropped 5 bases and J dropped 3 bases, with 16 bases sitting between them. The CDR3 runs to 15 residues. The Seattle site enrolled patients during active infection and followed them longitudinally.

The genes are TRBV7-9 and TRBJ1-2, with no clear D. This TCR derives from a man in his thirties or forties with COVID-19, enrolled during active disease. Sequencing was performed on peripheral blood. For the CDR3, the DNA is TGTGCCAGCAGCCAGGCGGGAATTTCCGACTATGGCTACACCTTC. This sequence encodes CASSQAGISDYGYTF.